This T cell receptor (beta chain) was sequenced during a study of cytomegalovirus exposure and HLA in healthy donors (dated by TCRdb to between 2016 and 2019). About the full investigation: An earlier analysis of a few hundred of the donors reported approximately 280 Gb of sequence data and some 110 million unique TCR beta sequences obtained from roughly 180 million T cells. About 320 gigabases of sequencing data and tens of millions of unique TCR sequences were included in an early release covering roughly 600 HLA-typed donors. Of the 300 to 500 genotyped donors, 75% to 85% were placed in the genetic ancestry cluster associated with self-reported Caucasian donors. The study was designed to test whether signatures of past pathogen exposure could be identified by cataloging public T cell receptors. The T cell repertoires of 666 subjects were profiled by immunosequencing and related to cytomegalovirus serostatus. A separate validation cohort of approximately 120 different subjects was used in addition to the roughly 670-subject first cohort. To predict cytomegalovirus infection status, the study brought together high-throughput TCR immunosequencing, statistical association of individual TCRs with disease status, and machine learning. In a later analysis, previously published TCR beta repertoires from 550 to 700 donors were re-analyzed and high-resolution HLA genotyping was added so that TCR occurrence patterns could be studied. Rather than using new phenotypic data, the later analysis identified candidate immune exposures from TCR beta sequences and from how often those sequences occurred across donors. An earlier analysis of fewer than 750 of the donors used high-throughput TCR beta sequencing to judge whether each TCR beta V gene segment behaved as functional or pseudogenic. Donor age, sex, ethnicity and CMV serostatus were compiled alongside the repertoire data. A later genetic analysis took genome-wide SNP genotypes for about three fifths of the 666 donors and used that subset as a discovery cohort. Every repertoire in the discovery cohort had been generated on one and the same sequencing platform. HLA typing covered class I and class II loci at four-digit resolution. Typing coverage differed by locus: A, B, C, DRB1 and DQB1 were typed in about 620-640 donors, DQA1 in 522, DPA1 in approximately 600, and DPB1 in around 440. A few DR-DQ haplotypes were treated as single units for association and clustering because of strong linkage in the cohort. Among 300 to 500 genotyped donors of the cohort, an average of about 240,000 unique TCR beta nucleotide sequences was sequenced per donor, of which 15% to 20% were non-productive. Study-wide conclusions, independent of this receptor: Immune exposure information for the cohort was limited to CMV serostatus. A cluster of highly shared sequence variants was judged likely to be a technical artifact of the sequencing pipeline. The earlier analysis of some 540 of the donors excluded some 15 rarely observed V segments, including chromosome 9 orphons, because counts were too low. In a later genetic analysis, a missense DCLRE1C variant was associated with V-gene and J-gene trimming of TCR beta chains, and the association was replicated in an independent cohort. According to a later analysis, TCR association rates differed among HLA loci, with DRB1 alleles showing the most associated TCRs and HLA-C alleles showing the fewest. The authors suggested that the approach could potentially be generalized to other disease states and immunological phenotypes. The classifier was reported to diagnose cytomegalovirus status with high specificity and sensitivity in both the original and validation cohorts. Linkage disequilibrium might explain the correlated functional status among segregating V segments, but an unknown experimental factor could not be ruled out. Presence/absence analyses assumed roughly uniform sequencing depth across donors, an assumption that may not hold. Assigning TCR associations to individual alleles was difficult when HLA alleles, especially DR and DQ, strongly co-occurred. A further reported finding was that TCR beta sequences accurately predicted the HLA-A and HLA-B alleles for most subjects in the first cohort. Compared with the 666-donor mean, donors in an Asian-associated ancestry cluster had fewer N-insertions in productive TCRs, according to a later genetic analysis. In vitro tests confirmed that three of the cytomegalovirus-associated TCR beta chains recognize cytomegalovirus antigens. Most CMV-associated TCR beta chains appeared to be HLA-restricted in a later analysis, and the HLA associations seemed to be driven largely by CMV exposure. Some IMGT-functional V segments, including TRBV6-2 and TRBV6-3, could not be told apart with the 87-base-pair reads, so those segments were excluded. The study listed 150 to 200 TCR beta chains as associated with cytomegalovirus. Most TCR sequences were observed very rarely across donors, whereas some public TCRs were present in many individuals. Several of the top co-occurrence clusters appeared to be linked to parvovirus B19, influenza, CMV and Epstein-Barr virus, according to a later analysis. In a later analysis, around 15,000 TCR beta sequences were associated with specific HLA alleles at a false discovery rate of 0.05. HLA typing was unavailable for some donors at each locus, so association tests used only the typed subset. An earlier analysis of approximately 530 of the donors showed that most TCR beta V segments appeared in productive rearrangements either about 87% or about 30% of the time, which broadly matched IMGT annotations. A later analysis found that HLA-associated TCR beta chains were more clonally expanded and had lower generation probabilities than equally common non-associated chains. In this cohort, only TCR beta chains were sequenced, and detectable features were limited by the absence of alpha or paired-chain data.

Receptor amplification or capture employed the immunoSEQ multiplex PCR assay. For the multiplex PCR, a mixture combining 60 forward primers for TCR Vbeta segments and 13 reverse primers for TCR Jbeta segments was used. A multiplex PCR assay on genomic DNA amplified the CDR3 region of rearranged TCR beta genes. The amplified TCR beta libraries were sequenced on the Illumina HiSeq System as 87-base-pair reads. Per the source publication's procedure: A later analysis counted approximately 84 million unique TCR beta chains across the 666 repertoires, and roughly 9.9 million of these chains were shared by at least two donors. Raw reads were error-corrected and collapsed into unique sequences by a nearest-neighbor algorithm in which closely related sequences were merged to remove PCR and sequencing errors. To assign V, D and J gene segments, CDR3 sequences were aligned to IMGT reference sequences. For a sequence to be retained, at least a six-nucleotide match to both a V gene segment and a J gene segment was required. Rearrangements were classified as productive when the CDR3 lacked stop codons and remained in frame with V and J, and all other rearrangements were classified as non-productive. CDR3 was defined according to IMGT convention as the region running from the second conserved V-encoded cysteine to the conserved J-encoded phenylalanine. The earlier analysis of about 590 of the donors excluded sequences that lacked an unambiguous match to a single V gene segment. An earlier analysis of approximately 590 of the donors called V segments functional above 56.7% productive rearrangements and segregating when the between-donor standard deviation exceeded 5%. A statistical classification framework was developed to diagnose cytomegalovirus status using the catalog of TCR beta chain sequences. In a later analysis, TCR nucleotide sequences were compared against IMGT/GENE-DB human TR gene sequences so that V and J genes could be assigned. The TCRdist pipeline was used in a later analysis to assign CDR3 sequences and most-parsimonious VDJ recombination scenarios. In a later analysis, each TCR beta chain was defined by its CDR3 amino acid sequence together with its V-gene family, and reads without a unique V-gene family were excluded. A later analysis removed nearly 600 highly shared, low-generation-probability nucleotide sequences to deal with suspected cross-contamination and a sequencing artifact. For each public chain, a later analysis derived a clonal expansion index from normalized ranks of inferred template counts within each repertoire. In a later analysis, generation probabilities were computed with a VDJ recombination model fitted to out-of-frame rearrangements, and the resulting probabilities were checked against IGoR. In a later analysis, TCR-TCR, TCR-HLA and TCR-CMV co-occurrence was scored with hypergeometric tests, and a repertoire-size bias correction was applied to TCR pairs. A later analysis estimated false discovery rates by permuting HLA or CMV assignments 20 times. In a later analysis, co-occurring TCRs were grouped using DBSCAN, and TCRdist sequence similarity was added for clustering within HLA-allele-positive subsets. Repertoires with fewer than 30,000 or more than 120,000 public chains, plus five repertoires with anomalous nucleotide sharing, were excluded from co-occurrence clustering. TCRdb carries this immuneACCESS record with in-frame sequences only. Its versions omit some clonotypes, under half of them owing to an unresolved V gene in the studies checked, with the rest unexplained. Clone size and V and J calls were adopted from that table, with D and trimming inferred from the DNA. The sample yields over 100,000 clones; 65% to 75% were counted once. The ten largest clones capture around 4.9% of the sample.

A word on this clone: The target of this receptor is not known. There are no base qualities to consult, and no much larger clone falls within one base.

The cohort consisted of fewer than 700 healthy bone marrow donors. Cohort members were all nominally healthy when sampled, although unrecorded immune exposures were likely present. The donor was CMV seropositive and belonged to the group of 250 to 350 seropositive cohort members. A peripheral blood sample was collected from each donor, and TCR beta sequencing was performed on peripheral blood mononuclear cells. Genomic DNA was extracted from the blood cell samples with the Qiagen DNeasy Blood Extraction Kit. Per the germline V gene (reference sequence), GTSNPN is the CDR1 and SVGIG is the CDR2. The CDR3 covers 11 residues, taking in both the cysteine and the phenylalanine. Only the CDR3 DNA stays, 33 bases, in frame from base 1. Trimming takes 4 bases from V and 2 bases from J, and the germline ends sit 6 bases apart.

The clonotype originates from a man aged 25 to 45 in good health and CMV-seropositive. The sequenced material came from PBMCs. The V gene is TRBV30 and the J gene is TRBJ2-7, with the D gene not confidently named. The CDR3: CAWTSAYEQYF. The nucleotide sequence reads TGTGCCTGGACCTCAGCCTACGAGCAGTACTTC.